The 21 T cell receptor beta chains given below trace back to one sample, sequenced in a study of blood T cell repertoires in COVID-19. TCRdb's table, derived via immunoSEQ multiplex PCR, lists solely in-frame clones and lacks some. This sample yields roughly 150,000 clones, of which about 81% are seen a single time; 11% belongs to the top ten. Material: peripheral blood. These TCRs come from a human donor in a cohort sampled during active COVID-19.

This clone occurred many times. V gene TRBV2 combines with J gene TRBJ2-4, with D possibly matching TRBD2 (5 bases). V lost 6 bases and J lost 0, with 12 bases in between. Per germline, CDR1 SNHLY and CDR2 FYNNEI. This CDR3 has 15 residues. The chain's CDR3 is CASRPGSIAKNIQYF. As DNA, the CDR3 is TGTGCCAGCAGGCCGGGATCCATAGCCAAAAACATTCAGTACTTC.

This clone appeared a single time. This chain links TRBV11-2 with TRBJ2-1; TRBD1 matches 7 bases. Germline V gene lookup returns CDR1 SGHAT and CDR2 FQNNGV. The junction had 11 bases not matched to a gene; V was cut back by 5 bases and J by 4 bases. This CDR3 has 16 amino acids. The CDR3 sequence: CASSTQTGPTYNEQFF. For the CDR3, the DNA is TGTGCCAGCAGCACACAGACAGGGCCAACTTACAATGAGCAGTTCTTC.

This clone appeared once. The chain combines TRBV3-1 (or the pseudogene TRBV3-2) with TRBJ2-7, with a tentative D call TRBD1 (6 bases). CDR1 is LGHDT and CDR2 is YNNKEL in the germline V gene (reference sequence). The CDR3 contains 15 residues. V was clipped by 1 base and J by 4 bases, with 14 bases between them. CDR3 sequence: CASSQAQGRGYEQYF. DNA of the CDR3: TGTGCCAGCAGCCAAGCGCAAGGCAGGGGTTACGAGCAGTACTTC.

V and J are TRBV7-2 and TRBJ2-4, with D tentatively TRBD1 (5 bases). The CDR3 spans 15 residues. V lost 1 base and J lost 1, with 8 bases in between. CDR1 and CDR2 (germline): SGHTA, FQGNSA. This CDR3 is CASSLGQFAKNIQYF. The CDR3 coding sequence is TGTGCCAGCAGCTTAGGACAGTTTGCCAAAAACATTCAGTACTTC.

The chain links TRBV6-1 to TRBJ2-7, with TRBD2 matching over 14 bases. CDR1 is MNHNS, CDR2 SASEGT, per germline. The CDR3 contains 17 residues. The ends lost 4 bases at V and 0 bases at J; junction bases unmatched: 5. DNA for the CDR3: TGTGCCAGCAGTGGGACTAGCGGGAGGTTCAGCTCCTACGAGCAGTACTTC. Amino acids: CASSGTSGRFSSYEQYF.

The chain recombines TRBV24-1 with TRBJ2-1; D gene ambiguous. The germline V gene has CDR1 KGHDR and CDR2 SFDVKD. The CDR3 sequence is 13 residues long. V shed 0 bases and J shed 6 bases, with 5 bases lying between them. The CDR3 DNA reads as TGTGCCACCAGTGATTTGTCGGTCAATGAGCAGTTCTTC. This codes for CATSDLSVNEQFF.

The chain joins TRBV25-1 to TRBJ2-7, with 14 bases aligning to TRBD2. The CDR3 covers 13 residues. J gave up 7 bases and V 7 bases, and 3 bases lay outside the gene matches. Germline lookup yields CDR1 MGHDK and CDR2 SYGVNS. The DNA for the CDR3 is TGTGCCAGCACTTGGACTAGCGGGAGGGAGCAGTACTTC. The encoded protein is CASTWTSGREQYF.

V and J are TRBV2 and TRBJ2-7; 7 nucleotides align to TRBD2. This CDR3 comprises 17 residues. Germline assignment: CDR1 SNHLY and CDR2 FYNNEI. V shed 3 bases, J shed 0 bases, and the junction held 11 bases outside the gene matches. Here the CDR3 DNA reads TGTGCCAGCAGTGATTCGGCTAGCGGTTGGAGCTCCTACGAGCAGTACTTC. Its protein product is CASSDSASGWSSYEQYF.

The V gene is TRBV6-2 or TRBV6-3, the J gene TRBJ2-2; the match to TRBD2 covers 9 bases. The junction had 5 bases not matched to a gene; V was cut back by 5 bases and J by 1 base. CDR3 length: 16 residues. From germline, CDR1 is MNHEY and CDR2 SVGEGT. Here the CDR3 DNA reads TGTGCCAGCAGTCAGACTAGCGGAATGAACACCGGGGAGCTGTTTTTT. This encodes CASSQTSGMNTGELFF.

The chain links TRBV16 to TRBJ2-7; D is perhaps TRBD1 (5 bases). The V end lost 2 bases, the J end lost 4 bases, and 6 bases lay between the germline ends. Germline loops: CDR1 KGHSY, CDR2 FQNENV. The CDR3 contains 12 residues. Here the CDR3 DNA reads TGTGCCAGCAGCCAACAGGGTTACGAGCAGTACTTC. It is translated as CASSQQGYEQYF. Variable domain in full (rest from reference TRBV16 and TRBJ2-7): GEEVAQTPKHLVRGEGQKAKLYCAPIKGHSYVFWYQQVLKNEFKFLISFQNENVFDETGMPKERFSAKCLPNSPCSLEIQATKLEDSAVYFCASSQQGYEQYFGPGTRLTVT.

The CDR3 is CASSLVTANQPQHF. The CDR3 DNA reads as TGTGCCAGCAGTTTAGTGACAGCAAATCAGCCCCAGCATTTT. The gene calls are TRBV28 and TRBJ1-5; D may be TRBD1 (5 bases). V was cut by 2 bases and J by 4 bases, with 9 bases left in between. This CDR3 spans 14 amino acids. Germline loops: CDR1 MDHEN, CDR2 SYDVKM. Full variable domain (outside the CDR3, taken from reference TRBV28 and TRBJ1-5): DVKVTQSSRYLVKRTGEKVFLECVQDMDHENMFWYRQDPGLGLRLIYFSYDVKMKEKGDIPEGYSVSREKKERFSLILESASTNQTSMYLCASSLVTANQPQHFGDGTRLSIL.

The CDR3 reads CASSDTGASTDTQYF. In nucleotides, the CDR3 is TGTGCCAGCAGCGACACAGGAGCTAGCACAGATACGCAGTATTTT. The rearrangement joins TRBV9 to TRBJ2-3; weak D call: TRBD1 (5 bases). From germline, CDR1 is SGDLS and CDR2 YYNGEE. The CDR3 sequence is 15 residues long. Trimming took 3 bases from V and 0 from J, leaving 11 bases between them.

Here the CDR3 reads CASSWEAESSYEQYF. Written as DNA, the CDR3 is TGTGCCAGCAGCTGGGAGGCGGAGAGCTCCTACGAGCAGTACTTC. The J gene is TRBJ2-7, the V gene TRBV11-2; TRBD2 is a possible D gene (6 bases). This CDR3 is built from 15 residues. Germline V CDR1 and CDR2: SGHAT, FQNNGV. Trimming stripped 4 bases from V and 0 bases from J, with 13 bases between.

This chain connects TRBV18 to TRBJ2-4; D is possibly TRBD2 (6 bases). CDR3 size: 15 residues. V was pared by 2 bases and J by 0 bases, with 8 bases between. From germline, CDR1 is KGHSH and CDR2 LQKENI. The CDR3 region has the DNA TGTGCCAGCTCACCAGGGGGGAGAGCCAAAAACATTCAGTACTTC. Its translation: CASSPGGRAKNIQYF.

The CDR3: CASSTPVDRVVFF. CDR3 DNA: TGTGCCAGCAGTACACCCGTGGACAGGGTGGTTTTCTTT. The genes are TRBV25-1 and TRBJ1-1; TRBD1 agrees at 8 bases. This CDR3 has 13 amino acids. V lost 5 bases and J lost 13; bases outside the gene matches: 12. Germline-derived CDR1 and CDR2 are MGHDK and SYGVNS.

V gene TRBV19 combines with J gene TRBJ1-5; the D gene is possibly TRBD1 (5 bases). Germline CDR1 LNHDA, CDR2 SQIVND (reference sequence). Between the trimmed V and J ends, which lost 8 bases and 2 bases, there was a span of 16 bases. This CDR3 contains 15 residues. In DNA form, the CDR3 reads TGTGCCAGTTCAGGGTACCAGACAGGCAATCAGCCCCAGCATTTT. Amino acids: CASSGYQTGNQPQHF.

This sequence joins TRBV5-1 and TRBJ2-5, with a weak D call TRBD2 (5 bases). V lost 3 bases to trimming and J lost 2 bases, with 11 bases between them. The CDR3 contains 14 residues. In germline, CDR1 is SGHRS, CDR2 YFSETQ. CDR3 nucleotide sequence: TGCGCCAGCAGCTGGAGGCAAGGTCAAGAGACCCAGTACTTC. Its translation: CASSWRQGQETQYF.

This clone was recorded only once. This chain connects TRBV11-2 to TRBJ2-1; D gene uncertain. Trimming took off 4 bases at V and 5 bases at J, with 15 bases between the two ends. The CDR3 spans 15 residues. Germline lookup yields CDR1 SGHAT and CDR2 FQNNGV. CDR3 in amino acids: CASSSGPESNNEQFF. The DNA of the CDR3 is TGTGCCAGCAGCTCCGGTCCGGAGAGCAACAATGAGCAGTTCTTC.

The rearrangement uses TRBV11-2 and TRBJ2-1; D possibly corresponds to TRBD2 (5 bases). Germline CDR1 SGHAT, CDR2 FQNNGV. The CDR3 runs 16 residues. With 3 bases removed from V and 5 bases from J, the gap between germline ends came to 17 bases. The CDR3 DNA reads as TGTGCCAGCAGCTTCCCCGCCAGCGGAATCAACAATGAGCAGTTCTTC. It encodes CASSFPASGINNEQFF.

This sequence joins TRBV29-1 and TRBJ2-1; 7 bases are shared with TRBD2. Per germline, CDR1 SQVTM and CDR2 ANQGSEA. V gave up 3 bases and J gave up 0 bases; unmatched junction bases: 8. There are 16 residues in the CDR3. CDR3 DNA sequence: TGCAGCGTTGAGGGGGGGGTCGAGGACTCCTACAATGAGCAGTTCTTC. This translates into CSVEGGVEDSYNEQFF.

The genes are TRBV7-8 and TRBJ2-5, with a weak D call TRBD1 (5 bases). The CDR3 consists of 14 residues. Trimming took off 5 bases at V and 2 bases at J, with 12 bases between the two ends. Germline V gives CDR1 SGHVS, CDR2 FQNEAQ. The CDR3, as DNA: TGTGCCAGCAGCCCTGGACACGCACAAGAGACCCAGTACTTC. Translated, it gives CASSPGHAQETQYF.